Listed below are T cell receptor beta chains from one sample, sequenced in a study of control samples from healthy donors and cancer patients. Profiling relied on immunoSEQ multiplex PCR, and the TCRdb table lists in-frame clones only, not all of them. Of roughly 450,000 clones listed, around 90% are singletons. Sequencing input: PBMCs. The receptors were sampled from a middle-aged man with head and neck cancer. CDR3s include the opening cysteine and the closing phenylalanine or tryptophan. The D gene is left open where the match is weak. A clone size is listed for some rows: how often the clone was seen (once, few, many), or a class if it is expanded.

CASSFRRTANTEAFF TGTGCCAGCAGTTTTCGCCGAACAGCGAACACTGAAGCTTTCTTT TRBJ1-1 TRBV27 NA NA
CASSPQEVAGAHAQFF TGCGCCAGCAGCCCCCAAGAGGTAGCGGGAGCTCACGCCCAGTTCTTC TRBJ2-1 TRBV5-1 TRBD2 NA
CASRPGLGNTGELFF TGTGCCAGCAGGCCGGGACTAGGGAACACCGGGGAGCTGTTTTTT TRBJ2-2 TRBV2 TRBD2 once
CASSFSTTVLGQYF TGTGCCAGCAGCTTTTCTACCACAGTCCTCGGGCAGTACTTC TRBJ2-7 TRBV11-2 NA NA
CASSLWGGQGYGYTF TGTGCCAGCAGCTTATGGGGGGGACAGGGTTATGGCTACACCTTC TRBJ1-2 TRBV11-2 TRBD1 once
CASRGQGVTYEQYF TGTGCCAGCAGGGGACAGGGGGTGACGTACGAGCAGTACTTC TRBJ2-7 TRBV6-5 TRBD1 NA
CASSLETGSYGYTF TGTGCCAGCAGCTTAGAGACAGGGAGTTATGGCTACACCTTC TRBJ1-2 TRBV7-2 TRBD1 NA
CASRRQEPFLGYTF TGTGCCAGCAGGCGACAGGAACCCTTTTTGGGCTACACCTTC TRBJ1-2 TRBV6-5 NA NA
CASSETGGYNEQFF TGTGCCAGCAGTGAAACGGGAGGATACAATGAGCAGTTCTTC TRBJ2-1 TRBV2 TRBD2 NA
CASTPGQNYGYTF TGTGCCAGTACTCCGGGACAGAACTATGGCTACACCTTC TRBJ1-2 TRBV19 TRBD1 few
CASSLVDVSMHEQFF TGCGCCAGCAGCTTGGTCGATGTAAGCATGCATGAGCAGTTCTTC TRBJ2-1 TRBV5-1 NA NA
CASSIRGDKNIQYF TGTGCCAGTAGTATCCGGGGAGACAAAAACATTCAGTACTTC TRBJ2-4 TRBV19 NA NA
CASSAALPGLKGNTDTQYF TGTGCCAGCAGCGCCGCCCTACCGGGACTAAAAGGAAACACAGATACGCAGTATTTT TRBJ2-3 TRBV9 TRBD2 NA
CASSLFAGGTDTQYF TGTGCCAGCAGCTTATTCGCAGGGGGAACAGATACGCAGTATTTT TRBJ2-3 TRBV13 TRBD1 NA
CASSLAWTSGYNEQFF TGTGCCAGCAGCTTAGCATGGACTAGCGGCTACAATGAGCAGTTCTTC TRBJ2-1 TRBV7-6 TRBD2 NA
CASSLGGQGSAFF TGTGCCAGCAGCTTAGGGGGACAGGGCTCAGCTTTCTTT TRBJ1-1 TRBV7-2 TRBD1 NA
CAWRATGGKETQYF TGTGCCTGGAGGGCAACAGGGGGGAAAGAGACCCAGTACTTC TRBJ2-5 TRBV30 TRBD1 NA
CATTAEGSYNSPLHF TGTGCCACCACAGCCGAGGGGTCCTATAATTCACCCCTCCACTTT TRBJ1-6 TRBV2 NA NA
CASSTRLAAEETQYF TGTGCCAGTAGTACGCGACTAGCCGCGGAAGAGACCCAGTACTTC TRBJ2-5 TRBV19 TRBD2 NA
CASSRGLAGGKNTGELFF TGTGCCAGCAGTCGCGGACTAGCGGGGGGGAAAAACACCGGGGAGCTGTTTTTT TRBJ2-2 TRBV7-9 TRBD2 few
CASSQARVNTEAFF TGTGCCAGCAGCCAGGCTCGGGTGAACACTGAAGCTTTCTTT TRBJ1-1 TRBV7-2 NA NA
CASSQDDPWQSGTQYF TGCGCCAGCAGCCAAGATGACCCCTGGCAGTCCGGTACGCAGTATTTT TRBJ2-3 TRBV4-3 NA NA
CASSWGPNEKLFF TGTGCCAGCAGCTGGGGCCCTAATGAAAAACTGTTTTTT TRBJ1-4 TRBV7-3 NA NA
CASQVGGQGAINEKLFF TGCGCCAGCCAAGTAGGTGGACAGGGGGCTATTAATGAAAAACTGTTTTTT TRBJ1-4 TRBV5-1 TRBD1 NA